A selection of T cell receptor beta chains follows, all from one sample in a study of vaccination and CD4 T cells after COVID-19. MiXCR, applied by TCRdb to the PCR reads, yields one record per CDR3 protein. The repertoire has 15,000 to 20,000 distinct CDR3 sequences, approximately 45% of them found once; the top ten carry about 4%. For these receptors, no antigen is known. The sequences come from CD4+ T cells from blood, cultured in vitro, collected before SARS-CoV-2 vaccination. These receptors all stem from a human donor who had recovered from COVID-19. Both conserved end residues are part of each CDR3. The order of the fields is V gene, clone size, D gene, J gene, CDR3 protein, CDR3 DNA. The D gene is left open where the match is weak. A clone size is listed for some rows: how often the clone was seen (once, few, many), or a class if it is expanded.

V gene: TRBV7-2
clone size: once
D gene: .
J gene: TRBJ1-1
CDR3 protein: CASSLARGGTEAFF
CDR3 DNA: TGTGCCAGCAGCTTAGCCCGGGGGGGCACTGAAGCTTTCTTT

V gene: TRBV20-1
clone size: few
D gene: TRBD1
J gene: TRBJ2-5
CDR3 protein: CSARAGGRQETQYF
CDR3 DNA: TGCAGTGCTAGGGCAGGGGGCAGGCAAGAGACCCAGTACTTC

V gene: TRBV10-2
clone size: .
D gene: .
J gene: TRBJ1-6
CDR3 protein: CASFPGVGSPLHF
CDR3 DNA: TGCGCCTCCTTCCCCGGGGTTGGTTCACCCCTCCACTTT

V gene: TRBV24-1
clone size: few
D gene: TRBD1
J gene: TRBJ2-7
CDR3 protein: CATSDDRGGYEQYF
CDR3 DNA: TGTGCCACCAGTGACGACAGGGGAGGCTACGAGCAGTACTTC

V gene: TRBV27
clone size: few
D gene: TRBD1
J gene: TRBJ1-2
CDR3 protein: CASSSDRGWNYGYTF
CDR3 DNA: TGTGCCAGCAGTTCTGACAGGGGTTGGAACTATGGCTACACCTTC

V gene: TRBV20-1
clone size: .
D gene: .
J gene: TRBJ1-1
CDR3 protein: CSARLRGTEAFF
CDR3 DNA: TGCAGCGCTAGACTCAGAGGCACTGAAGCTTTCTTT

V gene: TRBV19
clone size: .
D gene: TRBD1
J gene: TRBJ1-5
CDR3 protein: CASSTPDRGIGNQPQHF
CDR3 DNA: TGTGCCAGTAGCACACCGGACAGGGGAATAGGCAATCAGCCCCAGCATTTT

V gene: TRBV7-9
clone size: few
D gene: TRBD1
J gene: TRBJ1-1
CDR3 protein: CASSTGTGYTEAFF
CDR3 DNA: TGTGCCAGCAGCACCGGGACAGGGTACACTGAAGCTTTCTTT

V gene: TRBV30
clone size: .
D gene: .
J gene: TRBJ1-5
CDR3 protein: CAWRQGNNQPQHF
CDR3 DNA: TGTGCCTGGAGACAGGGCAACAATCAGCCCCAGCATTTT

V gene: TRBV6-5
clone size: .
D gene: .
J gene: TRBJ1-1
CDR3 protein: CASSYRSDTEAFF
CDR3 DNA: TGTGCCAGCAGTTACCGGAGTGACACTGAAGCTTTCTTT

V gene: TRBV6-2/TRBV6-3
clone size: .
D gene: .
J gene: TRBJ1-1
CDR3 protein: CASTGEAENTEAFF
CDR3 DNA: TGTGCCAGCACCGGCGAGGCGGAGAACACTGAAGCTTTCTTT

V gene: TRBV27
clone size: few
D gene: .
J gene: TRBJ2-5
CDR3 protein: CASSSLGETQYF
CDR3 DNA: TGTGCCAGCAGTTCCTTGGGGGAGACCCAGTACTTC

V gene: TRBV20-1
clone size: few
D gene: TRBD1
J gene: TRBJ2-6
CDR3 protein: CSAQGQGRPGANVLTF
CDR3 DNA: TGCAGTGCTCAAGGACAGGGTCGTCCTGGGGCCAACGTCCTGACTTTC

V gene: TRBV28
clone size: .
D gene: TRBD1
J gene: TRBJ2-7
CDR3 protein: CASSGQGRTYEQYF
CDR3 DNA: TGTGCCAGCAGCGGACAGGGAAGGACCTACGAGCAGTACTTC

V gene: TRBV6-2/TRBV6-3
clone size: few
D gene: .
J gene: TRBJ1-5
CDR3 protein: CASSRIPQGRNQPQHF
CDR3 DNA: TGTGCCAGCAGTCGAATACCACAGGGCAGGAATCAGCCCCAGCATTTT

V gene: TRBV11-2
clone size: few
D gene: TRBD1
J gene: TRBJ1-1
CDR3 protein: CASSLKGQARAEAFF
CDR3 DNA: TGTGCCAGCAGCTTAAAGGGACAGGCACGAGCTGAAGCTTTCTTT

V gene: TRBV28
clone size: .
D gene: .
J gene: TRBJ1-5
CDR3 protein: CASMGGYSLPTSNQPQHF
CDR3 DNA: TGTGCCAGCATGGGGGGCTATAGCCTTCCAACTAGCAATCAGCCCCAGCATTTT

V gene: TRBV20-1
clone size: .
D gene: .
J gene: TRBJ2-2
CDR3 protein: CSARGQEINTGELFF
CDR3 DNA: TGCAGTGCTAGAGGACAGGAAATAAACACCGGGGAGCTGTTTTTT

V gene: TRBV6-2/TRBV6-3
clone size: .
D gene: TRBD1
J gene: TRBJ2-2
CDR3 protein: CASRIQGARELFF
CDR3 DNA: TGTGCCAGCAGGATACAGGGGGCCAGGGAGCTGTTTTTT

V gene: TRBV6-5
clone size: .
D gene: .
J gene: TRBJ1-6
CDR3 protein: CASSYWKGHSPLHF
CDR3 DNA: TGTGCCAGCAGTTACTGGAAGGGCCATTCACCCCTCCACTTT

V gene: TRBV7-2
clone size: few
D gene: .
J gene: TRBJ2-7
CDR3 protein: CASSLDPGTTYEQYF
CDR3 DNA: TGTGCCAGCAGCTTAGATCCGGGGACCACCTACGAGCAGTACTTC

V gene: TRBV2
clone size: .
D gene: TRBD1
J gene: TRBJ1-2
CDR3 protein: CASSGQGFYGYTF
CDR3 DNA: TGTGCCAGCAGTGGACAGGGCTTCTATGGCTACACCTTC

V gene: TRBV19
clone size: .
D gene: .
J gene: TRBJ1-1
CDR3 protein: CASSSAAGTEAFF
CDR3 DNA: TGTGCCAGTAGTTCGGCTGCAGGGACTGAAGCTTTCTTT

V gene: TRBV4-1
clone size: .
D gene: TRBD1
J gene: TRBJ1-5
CDR3 protein: CASSQFEGAIQPQHF
CDR3 DNA: TGCGCCAGCAGCCAATTCGAGGGGGCTATTCAGCCCCAGCATTTT

V gene: TRBV20-1
clone size: few
D gene: .
J gene: TRBJ1-5
CDR3 protein: CSATTGGGQLNQPQHF
CDR3 DNA: TGCAGTGCTACCACGGGGGGGGGACAACTCAATCAGCCCCAGCATTTT

V gene: TRBV28
clone size: .
D gene: .
J gene: TRBJ1-1
CDR3 protein: CASSSPPRGDTEAFF
CDR3 DNA: TGTGCCAGCAGTTCTCCGCCCCGGGGGGACACTGAAGCTTTCTTT

V gene: TRBV20-1
clone size: .
D gene: TRBD1
J gene: TRBJ2-7
CDR3 protein: CSARAGTGTSEQYF
CDR3 DNA: TGCAGTGCTAGGGCCGGGACAGGGACGAGCGAGCAGTACTTC

V gene: TRBV4-3
clone size: few
D gene: TRBD1
J gene: TRBJ1-6
CDR3 protein: CASSQDRQGSSPLHF
CDR3 DNA: TGCGCCAGCAGCCAAGATAGACAGGGGAGTTCACCCCTCCACTTT

V gene: TRBV6-1
clone size: .
D gene: TRBD1
J gene: TRBJ2-7
CDR3 protein: CASSNQQGASYEQYF
CDR3 DNA: TGTGCCAGCAGTAACCAACAGGGGGCGTCCTACGAGCAGTACTTC

V gene: TRBV18
clone size: .
D gene: .
J gene: TRBJ1-5
CDR3 protein: CASSQGQTNQPQHF
CDR3 DNA: TGTGCCAGCTCCCAAGGACAGACTAATCAGCCCCAGCATTTT

V gene: TRBV19
clone size: .
D gene: .
J gene: TRBJ1-5
CDR3 protein: CASSIAAGGNQPQHF
CDR3 DNA: TGTGCCAGTAGTATAGCGGCAGGAGGCAATCAGCCCCAGCATTTT

V gene: TRBV15
clone size: .
D gene: .
J gene: TRBJ1-2
CDR3 protein: CATENAGFSDGYTF
CDR3 DNA: TGTGCCACCGAAAATGCAGGGTTTTCAGATGGCTACACCTTC

V gene: TRBV6-1
clone size: few
D gene: .
J gene: TRBJ1-1
CDR3 protein: CASSTHRVRNTEAFF
CDR3 DNA: TGTGCCAGCAGTACCCACAGGGTTCGGAACACTGAAGCTTTCTTT

V gene: TRBV10-2
clone size: few
D gene: TRBD1
J gene: TRBJ2-7
CDR3 protein: CASSRGPEQYEQYF
CDR3 DNA: TGCGCCAGCAGCAGGGGGCCGGAGCAATACGAGCAGTACTTC

V gene: TRBV2
clone size: .
D gene: TRBD2
J gene: TRBJ2-1
CDR3 protein: CASRDSGGAYNEQFF
CDR3 DNA: TGTGCCAGCAGAGATAGCGGGGGGGCCTATAATGAGCAGTTCTTC

V gene: TRBV5-1
clone size: .
D gene: .
J gene: TRBJ1-1
CDR3 protein: CASSSSTGLNTEAFF
CDR3 DNA: TGCGCCAGCAGCTCGTCGACAGGCTTGAACACTGAAGCTTTCTTT

V gene: TRBV20-1
clone size: .
D gene: TRBD1
J gene: TRBJ1-6
CDR3 protein: CSALPLIVTGGSSYNSPLHF
CDR3 DNA: TGCAGTGCGCTCCCCCTAATCGTGACAGGGGGAAGCTCCTATAATTCACCCCTCCACTTT

V gene: TRBV6-2/TRBV6-3
clone size: .
D gene: .
J gene: TRBJ2-1
CDR3 protein: CASVADSSSYNEQFF
CDR3 DNA: TGTGCCAGCGTGGCTGACTCGAGCTCCTACAATGAGCAGTTCTTC

V gene: TRBV6-5
clone size: .
D gene: .
J gene: TRBJ1-5
CDR3 protein: CASSSGKSNQPQHF
CDR3 DNA: TGTGCCAGCAGTTCGGGCAAGAGCAATCAGCCCCAGCATTTT

V gene: TRBV12-3/TRBV12-4
clone size: .
D gene: TRBD1
J gene: TRBJ1-5
CDR3 protein: CASSYTQGQPQRF
CDR3 DNA: TGTGCCAGCAGTTATACACAGGGACAGCCCCAGCGTTTT

V gene: TRBV28
clone size: few
D gene: .
J gene: TRBJ1-2
CDR3 protein: CASSPGHHYGYTF
CDR3 DNA: TGTGCCAGCAGCCCTGGACACCACTATGGCTACACCTTC